This T cell receptor (beta chain) derives from a study of cytomegalovirus exposure and HLA in healthy donors. General observations from the study: In vitro experiments confirmed that three CMV-associated chains were specific for CMV antigens. The majority of TCR sequences were rare, yet some public TCRs appeared in many donors.

On this clone: Its antigen is unknown.

V lost 7 bases and J 6 bases, leaving 15 bases between the germline ends. CDR1 GTSNPN and CDR2 SVGIG come from the germline V gene (reference sequence). There are 12 residues in the CDR3. The method was immunoSEQ multiplex PCR; TCRdb's version includes in-frame clones alone and lacks a portion of them. The table includes about 120,000 clones, approximately 90% detected once. The V and J genes are TRBV30 and TRBJ1-2; D is ambiguous. Input material: PBMCs. The receptor's source is a woman in her twenties or thirties in good health and CMV-seropositive. The chain's CDR3 is CASSGLSHGYTF. CDR3 nucleotides: TGTGCCTCTAGCGGGCTTTCGCATGGCTACACCTTC. The full variable domain, with the rest looked up from reference TRBV30 and TRBJ1-2, is SQTIHQWPATLVQPVGSPLSLECTVEGTSNPNLYWYRQAAGRGLQLLFYSVGIGQISSEVPQNLSASRPQDRQFILSSKKLLLSDSGFYLCASSGLSHGYTFGSGTRLTVV.